Listed below are T cell receptor beta chains from one sample, sequenced in a study of radiation and T cells in renal cell carcinoma. The assay was immunoSEQ multiplex PCR, and TCRdb's table has in-frame clones only and misses some. The sample yields about 59,000 clones, 78% seen once. Source: blood, taken from a patient whose treatment included radiotherapy and nephrectomy. Every receptor here comes from a man aged 60-69 years with renal cell carcinoma. The CDR3 runs from the conserved cysteine through the conserved F or W. Fields, in order: J gene, V gene, D gene, clone size, CDR3 protein, CDR3 DNA. A D gene is named only where the DNA matches it firmly. Clone size is stated in some rows and not others, as once, few, many or a class when expanded.

TRBJ2-7,TRBV6-7,-,-,CASSYLQRRASYEQYF,TGTGCCAGCAGTTACCTACAGCGACGAGCATCCTACGAGCAGTACTTC
TRBJ2-1,TRBV5-4,TRBD2,-,CVQQTAGGDNEQFF,TGTGTCCAGCAGACGGCGGGGGGTGACAATGAGCAGTTCTTC
TRBJ1-2,TRBV4-1,TRBD1,once,CASSQDGTGFIYGYTF,TGCGCCAGCAGCCAAGATGGGACAGGGTTTATCTATGGCTACACCTTC
TRBJ1-4,TRBV4-3,-,-,CASSHTAGTTNEKLFF,TGCGCCAGCAGCCACACAGCGGGAACAACTAATGAAAAACTGTTTTTT
TRBJ2-5,TRBV4-1,TRBD1,-,CASSQVSGQGEETQYF,TGCGCCAGCAGCCAAGTCTCGGGACAGGGTGAGGAGACCCAGTACTTC
TRBJ1-1,TRBV14,-,-,CASSQVVGTEAFF,TGTGCCAGCAGCCAAGTAGTGGGAACTGAAGCTTTCTTT
TRBJ2-7,TRBV11-2,-,few,CASSLVPQRFSYEQYF,TGTGCCAGCAGCTTAGTGCCCCAGCGTTTCTCCTACGAGCAGTACTTC
TRBJ1-1,TRBV19,-,few,CAGSRRGDTEAFF,TGTGCCGGATCCCGGAGGGGCGACACTGAAGCTTTCTTT
TRBJ1-6,TRBV5-1,TRBD1,-,CASSSGTVDNSPLHF,TGCGCCAGCAGCTCGGGGACAGTAGACAATTCACCCCTCCACTTT
TRBJ2-3,TRBV18,TRBD2,-,CASSPRLAGSSDTQYF,TGTGCCAGCTCACCGAGACTAGCGGGAAGTTCAGATACGCAGTATTTT
TRBJ2-5,TRBV5-1,-,few,CASSLGLRAGNQETQYF,TGCGCCAGCAGCTTGGGGCTCAGGGCGGGTAATCAAGAGACCCAGTACTTC
TRBJ1-4,TRBV29-1,-,few,CSVNREGEKLFF,TGCAGCGTAAACAGGGAAGGTGAAAAACTGTTTTTT
TRBJ1-1,TRBV9,-,-,CASSGREDTEAFF,TGTGCCAGCAGCGGACGGGAAGACACTGAAGCTTTCTTT
TRBJ1-2,TRBV11-2,-,few,CASSFAGNGYTF,TGTGCCAGCAGCTTTGCAGGAAATGGCTACACCTTC
TRBJ2-2,TRBV7-7,-,-,CASSHSADTGELFF,TGTGCCAGCAGCCACTCGGCGGACACCGGGGAGCTGTTTTTT
TRBJ1-1,TRBV7-8,-,-,CASSLDGTGTGATEAFF,TGTGCCAGCAGCTTAGATGGAACAGGGACGGGGGCCACTGAAGCTTTCTTT
TRBJ2-5,TRBV9,TRBD2,-,CASSVGLAGETQYF,TGTGCCAGCAGCGTAGGGCTAGCGGGGGAGACCCAGTACTTC
TRBJ2-1,TRBV19,-,-,CASKGGSLSNEQFF,TGTGCCAGTAAAGGGGGGAGCCTTAGTAATGAGCAGTTCTTC
TRBJ1-6,TRBV12-5,TRBD1,few,CASGLVWDRGLGSPLHF,TGTGCTAGTGGTTTGGTATGGGACAGGGGGCTCGGTTCACCCCTCCACTTT
TRBJ1-6,TRBV10-2,-,-,CASSESPGRRGSPLHF,TGCGCCAGCAGTGAGTCGCCGGGCAGGCGCGGATCACCCCTCCACTTT
TRBJ1-3,TRBV9,-,-,CASSVGAGYSGNTIYF,TGTGCCAGCAGCGTAGGGGCAGGGTACTCTGGAAACACCATATATTTT
TRBJ2-1,TRBV9,-,-,CASSPLGTGEQFF,TGTGCCAGCAGCCCCCTGGGTACAGGTGAGCAGTTCTTC
TRBJ1-5,TRBV6-5,TRBD1,-,CASSRQGYSNQPQHF,TGTGCCAGCAGTAGACAGGGGTATAGCAATCAGCCCCAGCATTTT
TRBJ1-2,TRBV11-2,-,-,CASSLNSGTDGYTF,TGTGCCAGCAGTTTGAACTCGGGTACAGATGGCTACACCTTC
TRBJ1-1,TRBV6-5,-,-,CASSYGGRTEAFF,TGTGCCAGCAGTTACGGGGGGAGGACTGAAGCTTTCTTT
TRBJ1-1,TRBV13,TRBD1,few,CASRKTGGNTEAFF,TGTGCCAGCAGAAAGACAGGGGGGAACACTGAAGCTTTCTTT
TRBJ2-7,TRBV7-9,-,-,CASSGRGPRPKDEQYF,TGTGCCAGCAGCGGGCGGGGCCCGAGACCAAAGGACGAGCAGTACTTC
TRBJ1-2,TRBV29-1,TRBD1,few,CSVEVSPQGLGGYTF,TGCAGCGTTGAAGTATCCCCACAGGGGCTCGGCGGCTACACCTTC
TRBJ2-1,TRBV5-8,-,-,CASSTGFTYNEQFF,TGTGCCAGCAGTACTGGGTTCACCTACAATGAGCAGTTCTTC
TRBJ2-6,TRBV14,-,-,CASSQHRAGANVLTF,TGTGCCAGCAGCCAACACAGGGCGGGGGCCAACGTCCTGACTTTC
TRBJ1-1,TRBV11-3,-,-,CASSVNGANTEAFF,TGTGCCAGCAGCGTCAATGGGGCTAACACTGAAGCTTTCTTT
TRBJ2-4,TRBV4-2,-,few,CASSQDNGGNIQYF,TGTGCCAGCAGCCAAGATAACGGGGGTAACATTCAGTACTTC
TRBJ2-1,TRBV6-6,TRBD2,-,CASTPSSGSALGQFF,TGTGCCAGCACCCCGAGTAGCGGGAGCGCTTTGGGGCAGTTCTTC
TRBJ1-2,TRBV11-3,-,-,CASSLRGGRAGYTF,TGTGCCAGCAGCCTCCGGGGGGGCCGTGCTGGCTACACCTTC
TRBJ1-5,TRBV7-7,-,-,CASSFPDQDQPQHF,TGTGCCAGCAGCTTCCCTGACCAAGATCAGCCCCAGCATTTT
TRBJ2-3,TRBV5-1,-,-,CASSLGQSTDTQYF,TGCGCCAGCAGCTTGGGACAGAGCACAGATACGCAGTATTTT
TRBJ1-5,TRBV7-9,TRBD1,-,CASSLTGGPNQPQHF,TGTGCCAGCAGCTTGACAGGGGGCCCCAATCAGCCCCAGCATTTT
TRBJ2-3,TRBV25-1,TRBD2,-,CASSDPTAGGSTDTQYF,TGTGCCAGCAGTGATCCTACCGCGGGAGGTAGCACAGATACGCAGTATTTT
TRBJ1-2,TRBV30,-,-,CAWRGQTNLYGYTF,TGTGCCTGGAGAGGACAGACCAACCTCTATGGCTACACCTTC
TRBJ2-7,TRBV13,-,once,CASSRDVQYF,TGTGCCAGCAGCCGGGATGTGCAGTACTTC
TRBJ2-7,TRBV5-1,TRBD2,-,CASSLDGRSSYEQYF,TGCGCCAGCAGCTTAGACGGGAGGAGCTCCTACGAGCAGTACTTC
TRBJ2-3,TRBV15,-,-,CATSRAGTSTDTQYF,TGTGCCACCAGCAGAGCCGGGACTAGCACAGATACGCAGTATTTT
TRBJ2-5,TRBV19,-,-,CASSTGPRETQYF,TGTGCCAGTTCAACGGGGCCGCGGGAGACCCAGTACTTC
TRBJ2-3,TRBV12-5,-,-,CASGLVRGVAPLSDTQYF,TGTGCTAGTGGTTTGGTACGAGGGGTAGCCCCACTTTCCGATACGCAGTATTTT
TRBJ1-1,TRBV9,-,-,CASSAQGTDTEAFF,TGTGCCAGCAGCGCACAGGGTACGGACACTGAAGCTTTCTTT
TRBJ1-4,TRBV7-2,-,-,CASSSRDVRNEKLFF,TGTGCCAGCAGCTCCCGGGACGTCAGGAATGAAAAACTGTTTTTT
TRBJ1-2,TRBV28,-,-,CASSSLGERYGYTF,TGTGCCAGCAGCTCCCTGGGTGAGCGGTATGGCTACACCTTC
TRBJ1-1,TRBV6-5,-,-,CASSYSLGYETEAFF,TGTGCCAGCAGTTACTCGTTGGGTTATGAGACTGAAGCTTTCTTT
TRBJ1-2,TRBV6-1,TRBD1,-,CASGASAGQGNSNYGYTF,TGTGCCAGCGGTGCAAGCGCGGGACAGGGAAATAGTAACTATGGCTACACCTTC
TRBJ1-1,TRBV5-4,-,-,CASSLEAVTAEAFF,TGTGCCAGCAGCTTGGAGGCCGTGACCGCTGAAGCTTTCTTT
TRBJ2-3,TRBV19,-,once,CASSRDGLGTDTQYF,TGTGCCAGTAGTAGGGACGGCCTTGGGACAGATACGCAGTATTTT
TRBJ2-3,TRBV6-6,TRBD2,once,CASSASGRASDTQYF,TGTGCCAGCAGCGCTAGCGGGAGGGCCTCAGATACGCAGTATTTT
TRBJ1-1,TRBV19,-,-,CASSVSRENTEAFF,TGTGCCAGTAGTGTCTCCCGGGAGAACACTGAAGCTTTCTTT
TRBJ2-1,TRBV14,-,once,CASSRGKVNEQFF,TGTGCCAGCAGCCGGGGGAAGGTAAATGAGCAGTTCTTC
TRBJ2-3,TRBV19,TRBD2,-,CASSTGTSGGWGTDTQYF,TGTGCCAGTAGTACGGGGACTAGCGGGGGCTGGGGAACAGATACGCAGTATTTT
TRBJ1-1,TRBV5-1,-,-,CASSLPGPEAFF,TGCGCCAGCAGCTTGCCAGGGCCTGAAGCTTTCTTT